The clone carrying this T cell receptor (beta chain) was counted only a few times. The sample comes from a study of T-cell memory formation after mild COVID-19. Overall study: Clusters of TCRs were largely donor specific.

V lost 5 bases to trimming and J lost 6 bases; unmatched junction nucleotides: 12. Germline values: CDR1 DFQATT, CDR2 SNEGSKA (reference sequence). CDR3 size: 15 residues. TCRdb re-called the 5' RACE reads through MiXCR, storing one row per CDR3 protein. This sample has 300,000 or so distinct CDR3 sequences; roughly 15% occur once, and the top ten carry roughly 23%. The sequencing input was PBMCs or a T cell subset sorted from them (not recorded which). This TCR was sampled from a man in his late teens or twenties who had mild COVID-19 (a few samples of this study predate the infection). Cell type and time point are not known. This rearrangement joins TRBV20-1 to TRBJ1-4; 7 bases match TRBD1. The chain's CDR3 is CSARYPKGGDEKLFF. The CDR3 DNA reads as TGCAGTGCTCGGTACCCGAAAGGGGGCGATGAAAAACTGTTTTTT.